A selection of T cell receptor beta chains follows, all from one sample in a study of blood T cell repertoires in COVID-19. The protocol was immunoSEQ multiplex PCR, while the TCRdb copy is restricted to in-frame clones and leaves out a portion. The table has over 150,000 clones, roughly 84% seen once. The sequenced material came from peripheral blood. These receptors were collected from a man between 50 and 59 years old with COVID-19, enrolled during active disease. Both conserved end residues are part of each CDR3. Each record gives: J gene, D gene, clone size, V gene, CDR3 protein, CDR3 DNA. A D gene is named only where the DNA matches it firmly. Not all rows give a size; the values are once, few, many and, for expanded clones, a class.

j_gene: TRBJ2-5
d_gene: -
abundance: once
v_gene: TRBV7-2
CDR3aa: CASSLEGPPQETQYF
CDR3nt: TGTGCCAGCAGCTTAGAGGGGCCCCCGCAAGAGACCCAGTACTTC

j_gene: TRBJ2-7
d_gene: -
abundance: -
v_gene: TRBV4-3
CDR3aa: CASSQSQVSSYEQYF
CDR3nt: TGCGCCAGCAGCCAAAGCCAGGTTAGCTCCTACGAGCAGTACTTC

j_gene: TRBJ2-5
d_gene: -
abundance: -
v_gene: TRBV29-1
CDR3aa: CSVVRAGEIETQYF
CDR3nt: TGCAGCGTTGTTAGGGCAGGGGAAATCGAGACCCAGTACTTC

j_gene: TRBJ2-5
d_gene: TRBD2
abundance: -
v_gene: TRBV10-3
CDR3aa: CAISVTSGDQETQYF
CDR3nt: TGTGCCATCAGTGTTACTAGCGGGGATCAAGAGACCCAGTACTTC

j_gene: TRBJ1-5
d_gene: -
abundance: -
v_gene: TRBV7-8
CDR3aa: CASSRTGNSNQPQHF
CDR3nt: TGTGCCAGCAGCCGCACAGGCAATAGCAATCAGCCCCAGCATTTT

j_gene: TRBJ2-5
d_gene: TRBD1
abundance: -
v_gene: TRBV11-3
CDR3aa: CASSIPDRGDQETQYF
CDR3nt: TGTGCCAGCAGCATCCCGGACAGGGGAGATCAAGAGACCCAGTACTTC

j_gene: TRBJ1-6
d_gene: -
abundance: -
v_gene: TRBV6-5
CDR3aa: CASRMSGTNSPLHF
CDR3nt: TGTGCCAGCAGAATGTCGGGGACAAATTCACCCCTCCACTTT

j_gene: TRBJ1-1
d_gene: -
abundance: -
v_gene: TRBV25-1
CDR3aa: CASSGPRYREAFF
CDR3nt: TGTGCCAGCAGCGGACCGCGTTACAGGGAAGCTTTCTTT

j_gene: TRBJ2-2
d_gene: -
abundance: -
v_gene: TRBV19
CDR3aa: CASSIGSVQGDTGELFF
CDR3nt: TGTGCCAGTAGTATAGGCTCTGTCCAGGGCGACACCGGGGAGCTGTTTTTT

j_gene: TRBJ2-2
d_gene: -
abundance: -
v_gene: TRBV6-2/TRBV6-3
CDR3aa: CASSYPRVGQINTGELFF
CDR3nt: TGTGCCAGCAGTTACCCCAGGGTAGGCCAGATCAACACCGGGGAGCTGTTTTTT

j_gene: TRBJ1-2
d_gene: -
abundance: -
v_gene: TRBV7-9
CDR3aa: CASSFSLVLGLDYGYTF
CDR3nt: TGTGCCAGCAGCTTCTCCCTCGTGTTGGGGCTCGACTATGGCTACACCTTC

j_gene: TRBJ2-2
d_gene: -
abundance: -
v_gene: TRBV7-3
CDR3aa: CASSQQVTGELFF
CDR3nt: TGTGCCAGCAGCCAACAGGTGACCGGGGAGCTGTTTTTT

j_gene: TRBJ2-5
d_gene: TRBD2
abundance: -
v_gene: TRBV5-6
CDR3aa: CASSTLSGRGGETQYF
CDR3nt: TGTGCCAGCAGCACCTTGAGCGGGAGAGGCGGAGAGACCCAGTACTTC

j_gene: TRBJ2-1
d_gene: -
abundance: -
v_gene: TRBV19
CDR3aa: CASSIGAGPSYNEQFF
CDR3nt: TGTGCCAGTAGTATAGGGGCGGGGCCTTCCTACAATGAGCAGTTCTTC

j_gene: TRBJ2-6
d_gene: -
abundance: -
v_gene: TRBV4-3
CDR3aa: CASSQEEGSGANVLTF
CDR3nt: TGCGCCAGCAGCCAAGAAGAGGGCTCTGGGGCCAACGTCCTGACTTTC

j_gene: TRBJ2-2
d_gene: TRBD1
abundance: -
v_gene: TRBV7-6
CDR3aa: CASRPVSRGPYTGELFF
CDR3nt: TGTGCCAGCAGACCAGTGTCTAGGGGGCCGTACACCGGGGAGCTGTTTTTT

j_gene: TRBJ1-1
d_gene: TRBD1
abundance: -
v_gene: TRBV6-5
CDR3aa: CASSRDREAFF
CDR3nt: TGTGCCAGCAGCCGGGACAGGGAGGCTTTCTTT

j_gene: TRBJ1-4
d_gene: -
abundance: -
v_gene: TRBV9
CDR3aa: CASSGTVNNEKLFF
CDR3nt: TGTGCCAGCAGCGGGACAGTAAACAATGAAAAACTGTTTTTT

j_gene: TRBJ2-1
d_gene: TRBD2
abundance: -
v_gene: TRBV6-5
CDR3aa: CASSQSGLVIHEQFF
CDR3nt: TGTGCCAGCAGCCAATCGGGACTAGTGATTCATGAGCAGTTCTTC

j_gene: TRBJ1-4
d_gene: -
abundance: -
v_gene: TRBV6-6
CDR3aa: CASSYSGGAEEKLFF
CDR3nt: TGTGCCAGCAGTTACTCGGGGGGGGCGGAAGAAAAACTGTTTTTT

j_gene: TRBJ2-1
d_gene: TRBD1
abundance: -
v_gene: TRBV6-6
CDR3aa: CASSYATGTGHNEQFF
CDR3nt: TGTGCCAGCAGTTACGCCACCGGGACAGGGCACAATGAGCAGTTCTTC

j_gene: TRBJ1-5
d_gene: -
abundance: -
v_gene: TRBV28
CDR3aa: CASSLVRGVQPQHF
CDR3nt: TGTGCCAGCAGTTTGGTGCGGGGGGTTCAGCCCCAGCATTTT